This T cell receptor (beta chain) was captured in a study of shared clonotypes between healthy human individuals. The DNA input per sorted-subset replicate PCR was around 200 ng, corresponding to some 30,000 T cell genomes. TCRdb's copy holds only in-frame clones and misses some; the assay was immunoSEQ multiplex PCR. The table records about 360,000 clones, around 79% of them present only once. The CDR3 consists of 13 residues. The germline CDR1 and CDR2 sequences are LNHNV and YYDKDF (reference sequence). V lost 0 bases, J lost 4 bases, and 6 bases lay in between. This TCR came from a man between 25 and 39 years old in good health. The V gene is TRBV15, the J gene TRBJ2-5; D gene ambiguous. The sample was memory CD4+ T cells sorted from blood. The subset was: CD45RA-negative fraction. The CDR3 DNA sequence: TGTGCCACCAGCAGAGATATAGGAGAGACCCAGTACTTC. This gives the protein CATSRDIGETQYF.